The sequence of this T cell receptor beta chain was determined in a study of CD8 T cells in ankylosing spondylitis. Study results and limitations: A TCR beta motif of 7 to 9 highly homologous variants seemed to mark ankylosing spondylitis blood. Reports say disease-linked clones showed up significantly more in matched ankylosing spondylitis synovial fluid.

V trimming: 2 bases; J trimming: 1 base; junction bases outside the gene matches: 10. CDR1 GTSNPN and CDR2 SVGIG come from the germline V gene (reference sequence). The CDR3 extends over 17 amino acids. Researchers built TCR beta libraries using quantitative 5'-RACE with molecular barcodes. TCRdb called the 5' RACE reads again in MiXCR, with one record for every CDR3 protein. The table lists more than 150,000 distinct CDR3 sequences, 18% of them singletons, with 4.3% in the top ten. This clonotype was recorded at least ten times. Its specificity is unknown. The V gene is TRBV30, the J gene TRBJ2-7; 11 bases match TRBD1. The sequenced sample was blood, either unsorted or a sorted T cell fraction (not recorded which). The TCR originated in a male donor aged 10-30 years with ankylosing spondylitis or in good health (not recorded which). This CDR3 is CAWSTPPGQGVSYEQYV. The CDR3 DNA reads as TGTGCCTGGAGTACGCCCCCGGGACAGGGGGTATCCTACGAGCAGTACGTC.